The 15 T cell receptor beta chains below come from one sample, sequenced in a study of blood T cell repertoires in COVID-19. This table comes from immunoSEQ multiplex PCR, and its TCRdb copy is limited to in-frame clones, with some not included. The data hold some 130,000 clones, with around 88% observed a single time. The sequencing input was peripheral blood. The source is a middle-aged man with acute or convalescent COVID-19.

V is TRBV5-4 and J is TRBJ2-2; D is possibly TRBD2 (6 bases). CDR3 size: 16 residues. V gave up 3 bases and J gave up 1 base, with 13 bases separating them. The V gene's germline CDR1 is SGHNT and CDR2 YYREEE (reference sequence). The CDR3 DNA is TGTGCCAGCAGCTCGGGACTTTGGTGGAACACCGGGGAGCTGTTTTTT. Translating gives CASSSGLWWNTGELFF.

V is TRBV6-1 and J is TRBJ1-4; D unresolved. This CDR3 is 11 amino acids long. With 1 base removed from V and 12 bases from J, the gap between germline ends came to 6 bases. Per germline, CDR1 MNHNS and CDR2 SASEGT. This chain's CDR3 is CASSEGPELFF. The CDR3 DNA reads as TGTGCCAGCAGTGAAGGGCCAGAACTGTTTTTT.

This chain uses TRBV10-3 with TRBJ1-1; 9 bases align to TRBD1. V shed 4 bases and J 2 bases; nucleotides not matched to a gene: 11. This CDR3 has 17 amino acids. Germline CDR1 reads ENHRY; CDR2 reads SYGVKD. The CDR3 protein is CAISADNYRGQNTEAFF. DNA of the CDR3: TGTGCCATCAGTGCCGACAATTACAGGGGGCAAAACACTGAAGCTTTCTTT.

V is TRBV7-9 and J is TRBJ1-4; D perhaps matches TRBD1 (6 bases). The germline CDR1 and CDR2 sequences are SEHNR and FQNEAQ (reference sequence). Deletions cut 6 bases from V and 5 bases from J, with 16 bases between. This CDR3 is built from 15 residues. This chain's CDR3 is CASSQKQGRNEKLFF. CDR3 DNA: TGTGCCAGCAGTCAGAAACAGGGAAGAAATGAAAAACTGTTTTTT.

The genes are TRBV2 and TRBJ1-4, with 7 bases identical to TRBD1. This CDR3 has 14 amino acids. V lost 1 base, J lost 8 bases, and 4 bases stayed unmatched. Germline CDR1 reads SNHLY; CDR2 reads FYNNEI. The CDR3 is CASSEEGAREKLFF. Written as DNA, the CDR3 is TGTGCCAGCAGTGAAGAGGGGGCGCGGGAAAAACTGTTTTTT.

A note on this clone: Germline and junction disagree at one end, which may indicate a read error. The genes are TRBV14 and TRBJ1-2; D remains ambiguous. The CDR3 contains 13 residues. The germline V gene has CDR1 SGHDN and CDR2 FVKESK. The CDR3 DNA reads TGTGCCAGCAGCAAAGACACGGTATATGGCTACACCTTC. Residues: CASSKDTVYGYTF.

The chain couples TRBV7-2 to TRBJ1-1; the D gene is possibly TRBD1 (5 bases). V shed 5 bases and J shed 10 bases, with 20 bases lying between them. The CDR3 extends over 14 amino acids. Germline V gene data show CDR1 as SGHTA and CDR2 as FQGNSA. The CDR3 loop is CASSPTLPPGGAFF. CDR3 DNA sequence: TGTGCCAGCAGCCCCACGCTTCCCCCCGGGGGAGCTTTCTTT.

This clone was counted a single time. The CDR3 protein is CASSFIAGALTGELFF. The CDR3 coding sequence is TGCGCCAGCAGCTTTATAGCGGGGGCGCTCACCGGGGAGCTGTTTTTT. The chain is built from TRBV5-1 and TRBJ2-2; 9 bases match TRBD2. The junction had 6 bases not matched to a gene; V was cut back by 2 bases and J by 4 bases. The CDR3 length is 16 residues. CDR1 and CDR2 from the germline V gene are SGHRS and YFSETQ.

About this clone itself: The junction and the germline gene differ at one end; a read error may be behind it. Other DNA sequences in the sample encode the same CDR3. The chain couples TRBV11-2 to TRBJ1-2; 7 bases align to TRBD1. The CDR3 spans 14 residues. Germline V CDR1 and CDR2: SGHAT, FQNNGV. The CDR3 DNA follows: TGTGCCAGCAGCTTAGGACAGGGAAACTATGGCTACACTTTC. This codes for CASSLGQGNYGYTF.

The V call is TRBV3-1 (or the pseudogene TRBV3-2), the J call TRBJ1-1, with 9 bases aligning to TRBD1. Germline CDR1 and CDR2: LGHDT and YNNKEL (reference sequence). This CDR3 has 14 residues. V gave up 3 bases and J gave up 11 bases; unmatched junction bases: 10. Written as DNA, the CDR3 is TGTGCCAGCAGCCAGAACTCCGGGACAGGGTTGGCTTTCTTT. Amino acids: CASSQNSGTGLAFF.

The genes are TRBV11-2 and TRBJ1-1, with TRBD1 as a possible D gene (5 bases). The V and J ends lost 2 bases and 9 bases respectively, with 22 bases between them. The CDR3 sequence is 16 residues long. The V gene's germline CDR1 is SGHAT and CDR2 FQNNGV. The CDR3 loop reads CASSLIPQSGGVKAFF. The CDR3 nucleotides are TGTGCCAGCAGCTTAATCCCTCAATCGGGGGGTGTAAAAGCTTTCTTT.

This clone was seen a single time. This rearrangement joins TRBV7-9 to TRBJ1-2; the D gene is possibly TRBD1 (5 bases). CDR3 length: 13 residues. In germline, CDR1 is SEHNR, CDR2 FQNEAQ (reference sequence). With 1 base removed from V and 6 bases from J, the gap between germline ends came to 9 bases. CDR3 in amino acids: CASSLEGPDGYTF. The CDR3 DNA sequence: TGTGCCAGCAGCTTAGAGGGGCCGGATGGCTACACCTTC.

The chain is built from TRBV15 and TRBJ2-1; 8 positions match TRBD1. The trim removed 0 bases at V and 7 bases at J, leaving 11 bases unmatched. The CDR3 consists of 17 residues. Germline loops: CDR1 LNHNV, CDR2 YYDKDF (reference sequence). The CDR3 nucleotides are TGTGCCACCAGCAGAGATCTAGGCAGGGGGCAAGGGAATGAGCAGTTCTTC. Protein sequence: CATSRDLGRGQGNEQFF.

V usage is TRBV7-2 and J usage is TRBJ1-2, with D uncertain. Germline V lookup: CDR1 SGHTA, CDR2 FQGNSA. The CDR3 is 13 amino acids. V gave up 1 base and J gave up 4 bases, with 7 bases separating them. The CDR3 here is CASSLDRSYGYTF. The CDR3 nucleotides are TGTGCCAGCAGCTTAGACAGATCCTATGGCTACACCTTC.

The chain recombines TRBV27 with TRBJ2-7; 9 bases match TRBD1. Germline lookup yields CDR1 MNHEY and CDR2 SMNVEV (reference sequence). The length of the CDR3 is 13 residues. With V trimmed by 9 bases and J by 5 bases, 8 bases remained unmatched. The CDR3: CARPRDRENEQYF. Written as DNA, the CDR3 is TGTGCCAGACCCCGGGACAGGGAAAACGAGCAGTACTTC.